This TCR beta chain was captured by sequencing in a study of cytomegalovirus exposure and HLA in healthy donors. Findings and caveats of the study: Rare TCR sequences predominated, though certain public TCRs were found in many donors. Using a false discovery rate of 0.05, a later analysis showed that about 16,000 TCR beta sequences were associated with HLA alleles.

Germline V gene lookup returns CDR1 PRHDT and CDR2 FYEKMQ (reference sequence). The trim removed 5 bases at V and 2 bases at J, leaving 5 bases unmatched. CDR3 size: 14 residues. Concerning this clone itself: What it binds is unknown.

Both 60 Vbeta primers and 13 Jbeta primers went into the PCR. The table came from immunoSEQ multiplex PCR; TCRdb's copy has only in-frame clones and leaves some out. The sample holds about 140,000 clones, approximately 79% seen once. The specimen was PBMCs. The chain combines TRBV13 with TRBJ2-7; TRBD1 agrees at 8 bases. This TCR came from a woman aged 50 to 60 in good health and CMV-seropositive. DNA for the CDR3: TGTGCCAGCAGCCCAGGACAGGGCGCCTACGAGCAGTACTTC. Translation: CASSPGQGAYEQYF. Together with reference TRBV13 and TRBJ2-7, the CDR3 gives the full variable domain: AAGVIQSPRHLIKEKRETATLKCYPIPRHDTVYWYQQGPGQDPQFLISFYEKMQSDKGSIPDRFSAQQFSDYHSELNMSSLELGDSALYFCASSPGQGAYEQYFGPGTRLTVT.